This T cell receptor (beta chain) was recorded in a study of blood T cell repertoires in COVID-19. The CDR3 covers 13 residues. Germline V lookup: CDR1 SNHLY, CDR2 FYNNEI. V gave up 6 bases and J gave up 1 base, with 7 bases separating them. Original processing notes: Estimation of nucleated cell counts relied on the amplification of reference gene primers. Sequencing was performed with immunoSEQ multiplex PCR; in TCRdb, only in-frame clones are kept and a portion is missing. V, J and clone size are those of that table, while D and trimming were read from the DNA. This sample has 70,000 to 75,000 clones, with roughly 79% found just once.

The receptor comes from a woman in her 70s with acute or convalescent COVID-19. The chain uses TRBV2 and TRBJ1-5; weak D call: TRBD1 (5 bases). Sample: peripheral blood. The DNA for the CDR3 is TGTGCCAGCAGCAGACAGAGCAATCAGCCCCAGCATTTT. Protein product: CASSRQSNQPQHF.